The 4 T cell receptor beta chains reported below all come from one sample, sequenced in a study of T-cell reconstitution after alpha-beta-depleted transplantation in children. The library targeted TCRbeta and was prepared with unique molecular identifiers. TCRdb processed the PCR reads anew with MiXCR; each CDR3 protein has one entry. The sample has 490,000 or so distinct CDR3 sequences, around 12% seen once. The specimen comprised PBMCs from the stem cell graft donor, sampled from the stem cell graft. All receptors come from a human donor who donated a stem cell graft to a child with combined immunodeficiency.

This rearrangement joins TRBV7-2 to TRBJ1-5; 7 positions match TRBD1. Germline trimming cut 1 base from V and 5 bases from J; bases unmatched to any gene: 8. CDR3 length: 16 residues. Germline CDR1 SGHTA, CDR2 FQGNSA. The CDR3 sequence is CASSLEYFQGDQPQHF. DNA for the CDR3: TGTGCCAGCAGCTTAGAGTATTTCCAGGGGGATCAGCCCCAGCATTTT.

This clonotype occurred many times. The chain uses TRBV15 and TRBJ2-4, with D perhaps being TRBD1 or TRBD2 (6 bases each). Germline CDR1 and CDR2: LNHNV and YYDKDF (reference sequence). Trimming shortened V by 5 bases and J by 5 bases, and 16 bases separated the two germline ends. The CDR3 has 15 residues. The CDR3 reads CATSAKSRGENIQYF. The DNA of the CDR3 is TGTGCCACCAGCGCCAAGAGTAGGGGGGAAAACATTCAGTACTTC.

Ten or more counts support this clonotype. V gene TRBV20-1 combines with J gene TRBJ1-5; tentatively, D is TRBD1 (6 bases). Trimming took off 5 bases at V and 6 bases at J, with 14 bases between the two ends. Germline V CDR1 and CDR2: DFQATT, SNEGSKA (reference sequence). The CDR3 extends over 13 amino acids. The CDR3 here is CSAEQGLVQPQHF. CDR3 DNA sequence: TGCAGTGCTGAACAGGGATTGGTTCAGCCCCAGCATTTT.

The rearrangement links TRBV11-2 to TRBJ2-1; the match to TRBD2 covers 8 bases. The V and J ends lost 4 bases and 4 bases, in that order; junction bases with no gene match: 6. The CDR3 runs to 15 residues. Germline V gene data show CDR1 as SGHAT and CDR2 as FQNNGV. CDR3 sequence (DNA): TGTGCCAGCAGCTCCTTAGCGGGGAGATACAATGAGCAGTTCTTC. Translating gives CASSSLAGRYNEQFF.